This TCR beta chain is from a study of regulatory T cells in long-lasting Graves disease. Study background: More than 5 years of antithyroid drugs with positive TSH receptor antibodies defined persistent Graves' disease.

This clonotype came up many times. Arm-PCR of CDR3 regions and iRepertoire HTBI primers were used to build TCR beta libraries. TCRdb redid the calling of the multiplex PCR reads with MiXCR, one entry per CDR3 protein. The profile shows 310,000 or so distinct CDR3 sequences, approximately 20% of them singletons. Deletions cut 4 bases from V and 3 bases from J, with 15 bases between. The length of the CDR3 is 15 residues. The V gene's germline CDR1 is KGHSH and CDR2 LQKENI. Time point reported: persistent/refractory GD, antithyroid drugs over 5 years with positive TRAb. Extracted RNA from PBMCs served as the source of the TCR library.

The clonotype was recovered from a female donor with Graves disease. The sample in question was peripheral blood mononuclear cells (PBMCs), obtained when the disease was refractory, from a patient treated with antithyroid drugs. The chain uses TRBV18 and TRBJ2-5; possible D gene TRBD2, 5 bases. CDR3 DNA sequence: TGTGCCAGCTCACGACTTTATGGGAGAGAAGAGACCCAGTACTTC. Translated, it gives CASSRLYGREETQYF.